This T cell receptor (beta chain) was captured in a study of cytomegalovirus exposure and HLA in healthy donors. Study information: When 350 to 500 donors were genotyped, 81% of them were found to fall in the Caucasian-associated ancestry cluster. Study-level results: Cytomegalovirus association was listed for 150 to 200 TCR beta chains. An analysis that came later showed most CMV-associated TCR beta chains appearing HLA-restricted.

With respect to this clone: Its antigen remains unidentified. Distinct nucleotide sequences in the sample also encode this CDR3.

Use of 60 Vbeta and 13 Jbeta primers characterized the PCR. Measured with immunoSEQ multiplex PCR; TCRdb has only the in-frame clones, and not every one. The sample holds 150,000 to 200,000 clones, around four fifths seen once. Nominally healthy donors were sampled, though unrecorded immune exposures were likely. The length of the CDR3 is 14 residues. CDR1 is SGHTA, CDR2 FQGNSA, per germline. V dropped 3 bases and J dropped 0; count of bases not matched to a gene: 1. The source material was PBMCs. The chain is built from TRBV7-2 and TRBJ2-7, with 8 positions matching TRBD2. The clonotype originates from a woman aged 25 to 45 in good health and CMV-seropositive. The CDR3 DNA sequence: TGTGCCAGCAGCTTCACTAGCGGCTCCTACGAGCAGTACTTC. As protein: CASSFTSGSYEQYF.